This entry concerns a single TCR beta chain. With 4 bases removed from V and 5 bases from J, the gap between germline ends came to 14 bases. The CDR3 runs 14 residues. CDR1 and CDR2 from the germline V gene are LGHNA and YSLEER. These data belong to a study of blood T cell repertoires in COVID-19. This table comes from immunoSEQ multiplex PCR, and its TCRdb copy is limited to in-frame clones, with some not included. The data contain roughly 110,000 clones, approximately 88% of them singletons. The origin of this receptor is a human donor in a cohort sampled during active COVID-19. This chain uses TRBV4-3 with TRBJ2-5; D unclear. The sequencing input was peripheral blood. CDR3 nucleotide sequence: TGCGCCAGCAGCCCCAGACGAGGTTGGGAGACCCAGTACTTC. This encodes CASSPRRGWETQYF.